This TCR beta chain was sequenced during a study of cytomegalovirus exposure and HLA in healthy donors. The study's findings and limits: An analysis was carried out at a later point. It showed that HLA-associated TCR beta chains were more clonally expanded than equally common non-associated chains. Across donors, sequencing depth was assumed by presence/absence analyses to be roughly uniform.

This clone was recorded only once. The antigen is unknown. Primers for the PCR totalled 60 Vbeta and 13 Jbeta. Clones were read by immunoSEQ multiplex PCR, and TCRdb kept only the in-frame ones, dropping some. The sample includes about 120,000 clones, about four fifths of them seen just once. This CDR3 has 15 residues. Trimming removed 2 bases from V and 8 bases from J; junction bases left unmatched: 5. Per germline, CDR1 MGHDK and CDR2 SYGVNS. The chain carries TRBV25-1 and TRBJ1-6; 8 bases agree with TRBD1. The sequenced sample was PBMCs. The clonotype originates from a woman in her 30s in good health and CMV-seronegative. In DNA form, the CDR3 reads TGTGCCAGCAGTGAACCGGACAGGGTCCATTCACCCCTCCACTTT. This codes for CASSEPDRVHSPLHF.